One and the same sample provided the 20 T cell receptor beta chains below, sequenced in a study of T cell responses to AZD1222 COVID-19 vaccine. Clones were read by immunoSEQ multiplex PCR, and TCRdb kept only the in-frame ones, dropping some. The table shows approximately 93,000 clones, with 89% occurring only once. Source: peripheral blood, taken 28 days after the second AZD1222 dose. The receptors here all came from an adult who received the AZD1222 COVID-19 vaccine.

The chain combines TRBV9 with TRBJ2-7; tentative D call: TRBD1 (6 bases). With 0 bases removed from V and 3 bases from J, the gap between germline ends came to 10 bases. This CDR3 has 14 residues. Germline V gene lookup returns CDR1 SGDLS and CDR2 YYNGEE. In DNA, the CDR3 is TGTGCCAGCAGCGTAGACAGAGGGGGCTACGAGCAGTACTTC. Amino acid sequence: CASSVDRGGYEQYF.

The V call is TRBV28, the J call TRBJ1-4; 9 nucleotides align to TRBD1. V lost 5 bases and J lost 7; bases outside the gene matches: 5. The CDR3 totals 14 residues. Germline CDR1 is MDHEN and CDR2 is SYDVKM. CDR3 nucleotide sequence: TGTGCCAGCAGTCTACAGGGGGCTGGTGAAAAACTGTTTTTT. Its translation is CASSLQGAGEKLFF.

This clone was counted only a few times. The gene calls are TRBV19 and TRBJ2-2; 11 bases are shared with TRBD1. The CDR3 sequence is 14 residues long. V trimming: 8 bases; J trimming: 5 bases; junction bases outside the gene matches: 4. Germline-derived CDR1 and CDR2 are LNHDA and SQIVND (reference sequence). This CDR3 reads CASLDRGLTGELFF. The DNA of the CDR3 is TGTGCCAGTTTGGACAGGGGGCTTACCGGGGAGCTGTTTTTT.

The rearrangement uses TRBV11-2 and TRBJ1-3, with D possibly being TRBD1 (5 bases). This CDR3 comprises 17 residues. V lost 3 bases and J 0 bases, leaving 15 bases between the germline ends. Germline values: CDR1 SGHAT, CDR2 FQNNGV. Written as DNA, the CDR3 is TGTGCCAGCAGCTTGGTATTCCAGGGCCACTCTGGAAACACCATATATTTT. It translates to CASSLVFQGHSGNTIYF. The full variable domain, in which reference TRBV11-2 and TRBJ1-3 provide the parts outside the CDR3, is EAGVAQSPRYKIIEKRQSVAFWCNPISGHATLYWYQQILGQGPKLLIQFQNNGVVDDSQLPKDRFSAERLKGVDSTLKIQPAKLEDSAVYLCASSLVFQGHSGNTIYFGEGSWLTVV.

This chain links TRBV5-4 with TRBJ2-3; 8 bases agree with TRBD1. The CDR3 has 14 residues. Germline CDR1 reads SGHNT; CDR2 reads YYREEE (reference sequence). The V segment lost 6 bases and the J segment 1 base; nucleotides outside the gene matches: 4. Here the CDR3 DNA reads TGTGCCAGCAAACTACAGGGGGGCACAGATACGCAGTATTTT. It yields the protein CASKLQGGTDTQYF.

V usage is TRBV6-2 or TRBV6-3 and J usage is TRBJ1-2; D gene uncertain. The CDR3 loop spans 15 amino acids. Germline V gives CDR1 MNHEY, CDR2 SVGEGT. The V gene lost 2 bases and the J gene lost 1 base, with 11 bases spanning the gap. The CDR3 bases are TGTGCCAGCAGTTACAATCCCCGGCATAACTATGGCTACACCTTC. Translated: CASSYNPRHNYGYTF.

The chain carries TRBV15 and TRBJ2-1; no definite D call. V was clipped by 2 bases and J by 5 bases, with 7 bases between them. CDR3 length: 13 amino acids. The germline CDR1 and CDR2 sequences are LNHNV and YYDKDF (reference sequence). This CDR3 reads CATSRQLDNEQFF. In DNA form, the CDR3 reads TGTGCCACCAGCAGACAGTTGGACAATGAGCAGTTCTTC.

This chain uses TRBV12-5 with TRBJ1-2, with TRBD1 as a possible D gene (5 bases). The CDR3 is 17 residues long. Germline V gives CDR1 LGHNT, CDR2 FRNRAP. The ends were cut back, 5 bases at V and 9 bases at J, with 28 bases in the middle. CDR3 bases: TGTGCTAGTGGTCCAAATACAAAGGGACGCTTGGTCAAGCGCTACACCTTC. Translation gives CASGPNTKGRLVKRYTF.

The table lists this clone with a few counts. J is TRBJ1-2 and V is TRBV7-8; no definite D call. CDR1 and CDR2 (germline): SGHVS, FQNEAQ. Trimming took off 2 bases at V and 1 base at J, with 14 bases between the two ends. The CDR3 totals 16 residues. This CDR3 is CASSLIPIENNYGYTF. The CDR3 region has the DNA TGTGCCAGCAGCTTAATCCCCATCGAAAATAACTATGGCTACACCTTC. Variable domain in full (rest from reference TRBV7-8 and TRBJ1-2): GAGVSQSPRYKVAKRGQDVALRCDPISGHVSLFWYQQALGQGPEFLTYFQNEAQLDKSGLPSDRFFAERPEGSVSTLKIQRTQQEDSAVYLCASSLIPIENNYGYTFGSGTRLTVV.

This chain connects TRBV4-1 to TRBJ1-5; the D is unclear. The germline V gene encodes CDR1 MGHRA and CDR2 YSYEKL. The CDR3 contains 13 residues. V shed 8 bases and J shed 4 bases, with 12 bases lying between them. CDR3 loop: CASGSGGNQPQHF. Written as DNA, the CDR3 is TGCGCCAGCGGGTCCGGTGGAAATCAGCCCCAGCATTTT.

This chain links TRBV10-3 with TRBJ1-3; tentative D call: TRBD1 (5 bases). The germline V gene encodes CDR1 ENHRY and CDR2 SYGVKD. This CDR3 comprises 15 residues. Deletions cut 2 bases from V and 3 bases from J, with 11 bases between. In DNA, the CDR3 is TGTGCCATCAGTGAGCCAGGGACCCGTGGAAACACCATATATTTT. Translating gives CAISEPGTRGNTIYF.

The chain couples TRBV7-9 to TRBJ2-7; D is undetermined. This CDR3 has 9 residues. V shed 8 bases and J shed 3 bases, with 2 bases lying between them. Germline CDR1 is SEHNR and CDR2 is FQNEAQ (reference sequence). For the CDR3, the DNA is TGTGCCAGCGGCTACGAGCAGTACTTC. This codes for CASGYEQYF.

This clone appeared a few times. The chain recombines TRBV11-2 with TRBJ1-1; D not certain. Germline values: CDR1 SGHAT, CDR2 FQNNGV. The CDR3 extends over 15 amino acids. The V gene lost 4 bases and the J gene lost 2 bases, with 14 bases spanning the gap. In nucleotides, the CDR3 is TGTGCCAGCAGCTCCCTCCCCCTAGTTAACACTGAAGCTTTCTTT. Its protein product is CASSSLPLVNTEAFF.

The chain carries TRBV28 and TRBJ1-6, with TRBD1 matching 8 bases. The CDR3 has 13 amino acids. Losses at the gene ends were 3 bases for V and 10 bases for J; bases not matched to a gene: 2. The germline CDR1 and CDR2 sequences are MDHEN and SYDVKM. CDR3 sequence reads: CASSLTGESPLHF. DNA for the CDR3: TGTGCCAGCAGTTTGACAGGGGAATCACCCCTCCACTTT.

The chain uses TRBV18 and TRBJ2-4; unclear D gene. The ends were cut back, 4 bases at V and 3 bases at J, with 4 bases in the middle. CDR3 length: 12 amino acids. Germline V gene lookup returns CDR1 KGHSH and CDR2 LQKENI. CDR3 protein: CASSRDKNIQYF. Written as DNA, the CDR3 is TGTGCCAGCTCACGGGACAAAAACATTCAGTACTTC.

The V call is TRBV5-5, the J call TRBJ1-2; D not resolved. The CDR3 sequence is 14 residues long. Trimming removed 5 bases at V and 2 bases at J, with 13 bases between. Germline CDR1 reads SGHKS; CDR2 reads YYEKEE (reference sequence). CDR3: CASRETATNYGYTF. CDR3 in DNA: TGTGCCAGCAGAGAAACTGCGACCAACTATGGCTACACCTTC.

This chain joins TRBV11-1 and TRBJ1-5; D is uncertain. V was clipped by 3 bases and J by 5 bases, with 8 bases between them. The V gene's germline CDR1 is SGHAT and CDR2 FQDESV (reference sequence). This CDR3 has 13 residues. CDR3 amino acids: CASSLSQYQPQHF. The CDR3 coding sequence is TGTGCCAGCAGCTTGTCTCAGTATCAGCCCCAGCATTTT.

This chain joins TRBV6-2 or TRBV6-3 and TRBJ2-2; 8 bases fit TRBD1. This CDR3 contains 16 residues. Trimming cost V 2 bases and J 1 base; bases outside gene matches: 3. The germline V gene has CDR1 MNHEY and CDR2 SVGEGT. Here the CDR3 reads CASSYIGQGNTGELFF. Here the CDR3 DNA reads TGTGCCAGCAGTTACATCGGACAGGGGAACACCGGGGAGCTGTTTTTT.

Regarding this clone: Its ends do not fully match the called genes, so a read error is possible. The chain employs TRBV4-1 and TRBJ1-1; D remains ambiguous. The CDR3 totals 11 residues. Germline V gives CDR1 MGHRA, CDR2 YSYEKL. In DNA form, the CDR3 reads TGCGCCAGCAGCCATGACACAGAAGCTTTCTTT. It is translated as CASSHDTEAFF.

The chain employs TRBV18 and TRBJ1-4; D unclear. Germline CDR1 is KGHSH and CDR2 is LQKENI. V lost 6 bases, J lost 5 bases, and 10 bases lay in between. The length of the CDR3 is 13 residues. DNA for the CDR3: TGTGCCAGCTCGCTAGGGAGGAATGAAAAACTGTTTTTT. Amino acids: CASSLGRNEKLFF. Together with reference TRBV18 and TRBJ1-4, the CDR3 gives the full variable domain: NAGVMQNPRHLVRRRGQEARLRCSPMKGHSHVYWYRQLPEEGLKFMVYLQKENIIDESGMPKERFSAEFPKEGPSILRIQQVVRGDSAAYFCASSLGRNEKLFFGSGTQLSVL.